This T cell receptor beta chain was profiled in a study of T cell responses to AZD1222 COVID-19 vaccine. Overall study context: Second-dose groups at about 4 or about 12 weeks were pooled.

Findings and limits, study-wide: Donors were mostly white British, more females; clonal diversity possibly underestimated. Baseline seropositivity characterized only six or seven AZD1222 recipients.

Note on this clone: The antigen remains undetermined.

Assay: immunoSEQ multiplex PCR; the TCRdb copy retains only in-frame clones and omits some. The sample includes around 150,000 clones, roughly 92% of them seen just once. Trimming took 0 bases from V and 16 from J, leaving 10 bases between them. The CDR3 has 11 amino acids. Germline CDR1 is LGHDT and CDR2 is YNNKEL (reference sequence). This chain uses TRBV3-1 (or the pseudogene TRBV3-2) with TRBJ1-3; D is ambiguous. The clonotype originates from an adult in good health. The sample consisted of peripheral blood, taken on day 0 of AZD1222 vaccination. The CDR3 is CASSQDRLLYF. The CDR3 DNA sequence: TGTGCCAGCAGCCAAGATAGGCTACTCTATTTT.